The clone carrying this T cell receptor (beta chain) was seen at least ten times. Its specificity is not known. TCRdb ran MiXCR on the reads and lists one entry per CDR3 protein. The table records some 700,000 distinct CDR3 sequences, 35% to 45% of them present only once. This entry belongs to a study of T cell repertoires in cytomegalovirus infection. At the level of the study: Matching HLA type, along with CMV infection, was indicated by public TCR beta signatures.

Study conclusions and caveats: Public TCR beta family frequency separated CMV-and-HLA carriers, including in an independent cohort.

Sequencing input: PBMCs. This receptor was obtained from a human donor in good health (CMV status not recorded). Some clones in this sample may be carry-over from other donors' samples.

CDR3 coding DNA: TGTGCCAGCAGAGGGACAGGGCGGGATCAGCCCCAGCATTTT. It is translated as CASRGTGRDQPQHF. The V and J genes are TRBV6-1 and TRBJ1-5; 9 bases map to TRBD1. This CDR3 comprises 14 residues. V lost 6 bases, J lost 5 bases, and 5 bases stayed unmatched. The V gene's germline CDR1 is MNHNS and CDR2 SASEGT.